This passage covers 6 T cell receptor beta chains from one sample sequenced in a study of CD4+ T cells in melanoma (dated by TCRdb to 2021 to 2024). Library preparation used the immunoSEQ multiplex PCR assay. TCRdb re-hosts the immuneACCESS table, in-frame sequences only. Its copies lack some clones; in the studies checked, an unresolved V gene accounts for under half of them, and the cause for the rest is not known. Across this sample there are about 50,000 clones, with roughly 89% seen only once. The ten largest clonotypes hold 12% of the sample. Sequenced input: peripheral blood. These receptors originate from a human donor with melanoma.

This chain uses TRBV11-3 with TRBJ2-7; D remains ambiguous. The CDR3 has 13 residues. Trimming removed 0 bases from V and 6 bases from J, with 9 bases in between. The germline V gene has CDR1 SGHNT and CDR2 YENEEA. For the CDR3, the DNA is TGTGCCAGCAGCTTAGATTGGACGGGCGAGCAGTACTTC. It encodes CASSLDWTGEQYF.

This chain joins TRBV19 and TRBJ1-5; D gene unclear. The CDR3 loop spans 13 amino acids. Trimming cost V 7 bases and J 3 bases, with 10 bases left between them. CDR1 LNHDA and CDR2 SQIVND come from the germline V gene (reference sequence). The CDR3 DNA follows: TGTGCCAGTAACAGAAGAAACAATCAGCCCCAGCATTTT. This translates into CASNRRNNQPQHF. The full variable domain, rest sourced from reference TRBV19 and TRBJ1-5, is DGGITQSPKYLFRKEGQNVTLSCEQNLNHDAMYWYRQDPGQGLRLIYYSQIVNDFQKGDIAEGYSVSREKKESFPLTVTSAQKNPTAFYLCASNRRNNQPQHFGDGTRLSIL.

The V gene is TRBV2, the J gene TRBJ1-6, with 7 bases identical to TRBD1. Unmatched junction bases numbered 7, after V lost 6 bases and J lost 8 bases. Germline values: CDR1 SNHLY, CDR2 FYNNEI. CDR3 size: 14 residues. The CDR3 sequence: CASSTGEGYSPLHF. Here the CDR3 DNA reads TGTGCCAGCAGCACAGGGGAGGGGTATTCACCCCTCCACTTT. The whole variable domain, remainder taken from reference TRBV2 and TRBJ1-6, is EPEVTQTPSHQVTQMGQEVILRCVPISNHLYFYWYRQILGQKVEFLVSFYNNEISEKSEIFDDQFSVERPDGSNFTLKIRSTKLEDSAMYFCASSTGEGYSPLHFGNGTRLTVT.

The chain links TRBV5-1 to TRBJ2-3; 8 bases are shared with TRBD2. Losses at the gene ends were 0 bases for V and 6 bases for J; bases not matched to a gene: 9. This CDR3 spans 16 amino acids. Germline loops: CDR1 SGHRS, CDR2 YFSETQ. CDR3 amino acids: CASSLVVSGVDDTQYF. The DNA for the CDR3 is TGCGCCAGCAGCTTGGTCGTTAGCGGGGTTGACGATACGCAGTATTTT. Filled out from reference TRBV5-1 and TRBJ2-3, the complete variable domain reads KAGVTQTPRYLIKTRGQQVTLSCSPISGHRSVSWYQQTPGQGLQFLFEYFSETQRNKGNFPGRFSGRQFSNSRSEMNVSTLELGDSALYLCASSLVVSGVDDTQYFGPGTRLTVL.

In its sample, this clone was seen a few times. J is TRBJ2-2 and V is TRBV14; D unclear. The germline V and J ends were trimmed by 1 base and 5 bases, with 8 bases remaining between them. The germline CDR1 and CDR2 sequences are SGHDN and FVKESK. The length of the CDR3 is 14 residues. CDR3 residues: CASSQARVTGELFF. CDR3 nucleotide sequence: TGTGCCAGCAGCCAAGCTCGAGTAACCGGGGAGCTGTTTTTT.

DNA of the CDR3: TGTGCCAGTGCCCGAGCAAATAACTACGAGCAGTACTTC. It translates to CASARANNYEQYF. J is TRBJ2-7 and V is TRBV19; no firm D call. The germline V and J ends were trimmed by 8 bases and 3 bases, with 14 bases remaining between them. The germline V gene encodes CDR1 LNHDA and CDR2 SQIVND (reference sequence). This CDR3 contains 13 residues. The full variable domain, with the rest looked up from reference TRBV19 and TRBJ2-7, is DGGITQSPKYLFRKEGQNVTLSCEQNLNHDAMYWYRQDPGQGLRLIYYSQIVNDFQKGDIAEGYSVSREKKESFPLTVTSAQKNPTAFYLCASARANNYEQYFGPGTRLTVT.